This T cell receptor (beta chain) comes out of a study of read filtering for tumor transcriptome and immune sequencing. Across the study: IR-seq gave about 3.5 to 10.27 million TCR reads per sample; RNA-seq gave about 80 to 1,300.

The CDR3 loop spans 14 amino acids. Germline values: CDR1 SGHAT, CDR2 FQNNGV. The ends lost 3 bases at V and 3 bases at J; junction bases unmatched: 4. From 300 to 450 ng of RNA, a library with molecular barcoded alpha/delta and beta/gamma adaptors was made. TCRdb called the reads again in MiXCR, with one record for every CDR3 protein. The sample lists over 90,000 distinct CDR3 sequences, approximately 21% seen once, with about an eighth in the top ten. This clonotype appeared a few times. Its antigen is not identified. General study points: The sorted CD138-negative fraction was a mixed bone marrow immune population, not purified T cells.

The TCR was taken from a donor aged 40 or over with multiple myeloma. This sequence joins TRBV11-2 and TRBJ2-5; the match to TRBD2 covers 7 bases. The sample consisted of a population of CD138-negative cells sorted from bone marrow. CDR3 bases: TGTGCCAGCAGCTTTTTCGCGGGGGAAGAGACCCAGTACTTC. Encoded protein: CASSFFAGEETQYF.